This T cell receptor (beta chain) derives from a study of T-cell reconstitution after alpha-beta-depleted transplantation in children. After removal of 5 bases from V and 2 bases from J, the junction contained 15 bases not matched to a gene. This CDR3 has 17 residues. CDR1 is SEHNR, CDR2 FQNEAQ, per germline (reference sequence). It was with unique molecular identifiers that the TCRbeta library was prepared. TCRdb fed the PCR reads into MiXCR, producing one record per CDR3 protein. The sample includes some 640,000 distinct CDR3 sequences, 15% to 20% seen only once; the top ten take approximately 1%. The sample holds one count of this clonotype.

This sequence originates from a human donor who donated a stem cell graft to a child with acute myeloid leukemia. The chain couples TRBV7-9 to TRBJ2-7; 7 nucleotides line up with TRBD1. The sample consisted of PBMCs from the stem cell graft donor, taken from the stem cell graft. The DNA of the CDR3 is TGTGCCAGCAGCCCTCCAGGGGGACAGATAAACACCTACGAGCAGTACTTC. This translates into CASSPPGGQINTYEQYF.